This is a list of T cell receptor beta chains from one sample in a study of T cell repertoires in cytomegalovirus infection. TCRdb itself ran the reads through MiXCR, one entry per CDR3 protein. Counted here are some 680,000 distinct CDR3 sequences, roughly 35% occurring once; the ten biggest clones make up under 3%. Source material: PBMCs. These receptors originate from a human donor in good health (CMV status not recorded). Some clones in this sample may be carry-over from other donors' samples. Both conserved end residues are part of each CDR3. Fields, in order: J gene, V gene, clone size, D gene, CDR3 protein, CDR3 DNA. The D gene is left open where the match is weak. The listing skips clone size in some rows; elsewhere it reads once, few, many or a size class.

>TRBJ1-1|TRBV9|-|TRBD1
CASRTGEF
TGTGCCAGCCGGACAGGCGAGTTT
>TRBJ2-7|TRBV7-8|-|-
CASGRDTRISYEQYF
TGTGCCAGCGGAAGGGACACTAGGATCTCCTACGAGCAGTACTTC
>TRBJ2-1|TRBV20-1|few|TRBD1
CSARTDRQHNEQFF
TGCAGTGCTAGAACGGACAGGCAACACAATGAGCAGTTCTTC
>TRBJ2-1|TRBV7-4|-|-
CASSGRVHPNNEQFF
TGTGCCAGCAGCGGTCGGGTACACCCTAACAATGAGCAGTTCTTC
>TRBJ2-6|TRBV29-1|-|TRBD1
CSVPGQASGANVLTF
TGCAGCGTCCCGGGACAGGCCTCTGGGGCCAACGTCCTGACTTTC
>TRBJ1-4|TRBV7-9|-|-
CASSLASTSNEKLFF
TGTGCCAGCAGCTTAGCATCGACTTCTAATGAAAAACTGTTTTTT
>TRBJ1-1|TRBV10-3|-|TRBD1
CAIRKQGMNTEAFF
TGTGCCATCAGGAAACAGGGGATGAACACTGAAGCTTTCTTT
>TRBJ1-5|TRBV4-1|few|-
CASSQTDDSNQPQHF
TGCGCCAGCAGCCAAACTGACGATAGCAATCAGCCCCAGCATTTT
>TRBJ1-5|TRBV28|few|-
CAGGSNQPQHF
TGTGCCGGTGGTAGCAATCAGCCCCAGCATTTT
>TRBJ1-1|TRBV11-2|few|-
CASSLTKGRDTEAFF
TGTGCCAGCAGTTTAACGAAGGGGAGGGACACTGAAGCTTTCTTT
>TRBJ2-7|TRBV6-1|-|TRBD1
CASTRTGDTYEQYF
TGTGCCAGCACGAGGACAGGGGACACCTACGAGCAGTACTTC
>TRBJ1-2|TRBV6-1|-|-
CASKGGSHYGYTF
TGTGCCAGCAAAGGGGGTTCACACTATGGCTACACCTTC
>TRBJ1-2|TRBV12-3/TRBV12-4|-|TRBD1
CASSQTGVHYGYTF
TGTGCCAGCAGCCAGACAGGGGTACACTATGGCTACACCTTC
>TRBJ1-1|TRBV20-1|-|-
CSAKGYRGTEAFF
TGCAGTGCCAAGGGATATCGGGGCACTGAAGCTTTCTTT
>TRBJ1-6|TRBV25-1|-|-
CASSEHWNSPLHF
TGTGCCAGCAGTGAACATTGGAATTCACCCCTCCACTTT
>TRBJ1-4|TRBV28|few|-
CASGQQALSATNEKLFF
TGTGCCAGCGGACAACAGGCTCTATCAGCAACTAATGAAAAACTGTTTTTT
>TRBJ2-7|TRBV28|-|TRBD1
CASSNRDRRPYEQYF
TGTGCCAGCAGTAATAGGGACAGGCGACCCTACGAGCAGTACTTC
>TRBJ2-7|TRBV7-4|-|TRBD2
CASSPPTGGYEQYF
TGTGCCAGCAGCCCGCCGACGGGGGGTTACGAGCAGTACTTC
>TRBJ2-2|TRBV19|few|-
CASGRWTAGELFF
TGTGCCAGTGGGAGATGGACCGCCGGGGAGCTGTTTTTT
>TRBJ2-1|TRBV19|-|TRBD2
CASSSGSGSYEQFF
TGTGCCAGTAGCTCGGGGAGCGGGAGCTATGAGCAGTTCTTC
>TRBJ2-3|TRBV7-6|-|TRBD1
CASSSDRRSTDTQYF
TGTGCCAGCAGCTCGGACAGGAGGAGCACAGATACGCAGTATTTT
>TRBJ2-5|TRBV4-2|-|TRBD2
CASSQGGLAGRKETQYF
TGTGCCAGCAGCCAGGGGGGACTAGCGGGAAGGAAAGAGACCCAGTACTTC
>TRBJ2-7|TRBV6-1|many|TRBD2
CASRQGLAGAPYEQYF
TGTGCCAGCAGACAGGGACTAGCGGGAGCCCCCTACGAGCAGTACTTC
>TRBJ2-1|TRBV7-6|-|TRBD1
CASSLIGGVSYNEQFF
TGTGCCAGCAGCTTAATAGGGGGCGTCTCCTACAATGAGCAGTTCTTC
>TRBJ1-2|TRBV28|-|TRBD1
CASRSQDRVAGYTF
TGTGCCAGCAGGAGCCAGGACAGGGTAGCTGGCTACACCTTC
>TRBJ1-5|TRBV28|once|TRBD1
CASSSERTGVNQPQHF
TGTGCCAGCAGCTCAGAAAGGACAGGGGTCAATCAGCCCCAGCATTTT
>TRBJ2-1|TRBV12-3/TRBV12-4|many|-
CASSLGVPYNEQFF
TGTGCCAGCAGTTTAGGGGTCCCGTACAATGAGCAGTTCTTC
>TRBJ1-4|TRBV6-5|few|-
CASSYKGRGTEKLFF
TGTGCCAGCAGTTACAAGGGACGGGGGACTGAAAAACTGTTTTTT
>TRBJ2-3|TRBV5-1|few|TRBD2
CASSLKGRADTQYF
TGCGCCAGCAGCTTGAAGGGGAGGGCAGATACGCAGTATTTT
>TRBJ2-7|TRBV19|-|TRBD2
CASSPLASGSGEQYF
TGTGCCAGTAGCCCTTTAGCTAGCGGTAGTGGCGAGCAGTACTTC
>TRBJ2-1|TRBV4-1|once|-
CASSQEERAFRFF
TGCGCCAGCAGCCAAGAAGAGCGGGCATTCCGGTTCTTC
>TRBJ2-7|TRBV7-9|many|-
CASSISTTYEQYF
TGTGCCAGCAGCATTTCCACGACCTACGAGCAGTACTTC
>TRBJ1-5|TRBV6-1|few|-
CASSPDGNNQPQHF
TGTGCCAGCAGTCCGGACGGTAACAATCAGCCCCAGCATTTT
>TRBJ1-1|TRBV24-1|-|-
CATSDGHPMNTEAFF
TGTGCCACCAGTGACGGCCACCCTATGAACACTGAAGCTTTCTTT
>TRBJ2-7|TRBV20-1|-|-
CSASDPSYEQYF
TGCAGTGCTAGTGATCCCTCCTACGAGCAGTACTTC
>TRBJ2-7|TRBV28|-|-
CASTSTGEGGYEQYF
TGTGCCAGCACCTCGACAGGGGAGGGGGGTTACGAGCAGTACTTC
>TRBJ1-2|TRBV12-3/TRBV12-4|many|-
CASSPVAGNYGYTF
TGTGCCAGCAGCCCCGTGGCAGGGAACTATGGCTACACCTTC
>TRBJ2-7|TRBV7-2|few|-
CASSSIPSGINEQYF
TGTGCCAGCAGCTCCATTCCCTCAGGGATCAACGAGCAGTACTTC
>TRBJ2-3|TRBV7-8|-|-
CASSLGQGKTDTQYF
TGTGCCAGCAGCTTAGGGCAGGGAAAAACAGATACGCAGTATTTT
>TRBJ2-4|TRBV7-9|-|-
CASSQGTAKNIQYF
TGTGCCAGCAGCCAAGGGACAGCCAAAAACATTCAGTACTTC
>TRBJ2-6|TRBV28|-|TRBD1
CASSSIPGGSGANVLTF
TGTGCCAGCAGTTCAATTCCAGGGGGCTCTGGGGCCAACGTCCTGACTTTC
>TRBJ2-4|TRBV28|many|-
CASSSGTAKNIQYF
TGTGCCAGCAGTTCCGGGACAGCCAAAAACATTCAGTACTTC
>TRBJ2-2|TRBV12-3/TRBV12-4|-|TRBD1
CASSPDRHGELFF
TGTGCCAGCAGCCCGGACAGGCACGGGGAGCTGTTTTTT
>TRBJ2-1|TRBV15|-|TRBD2
CATSSPGLAEYNEQFF
TGTGCCACCAGCTCACCGGGACTAGCGGAGTACAATGAGCAGTTCTTC
>TRBJ2-1|TRBV18|-|TRBD1
CASSTGQGRREQFF
TGTGCCAGCTCGACGGGACAGGGGAGGCGGGAGCAGTTCTTC
>TRBJ2-7|TRBV20-1|-|TRBD2
CSARDFGLAGDEQYF
TGCAGTGCTAGAGATTTCGGACTAGCGGGAGACGAGCAGTACTTC
>TRBJ2-1|TRBV27|once|TRBD2
CASSHLGLAGDSEQFF
TGTGCCAGCAGTCACCTGGGACTAGCGGGAGATAGTGAGCAGTTCTTC
>TRBJ1-2|TRBV6-1|once|TRBD1
CARTRQGSRSFTF
TGTGCCAGAACCCGACAGGGCTCGAGGTCGTTCACCTTC
>TRBJ2-3|TRBV25-1|-|-
CASRLGTPTDTQYF
TGTGCCAGCAGATTAGGGACCCCCACAGATACGCAGTATTTT
>TRBJ1-1|TRBV5-1|-|-
CASSRLAENTEAFF
TGCGCCAGCAGCCGGTTAGCTGAGAACACTGAAGCTTTCTTT
>TRBJ1-1|TRBV6-1|many|-
CATGQLQNTEAFF
TGTGCCACCGGACAACTCCAGAACACTGAAGCTTTCTTT
>TRBJ2-1|TRBV11-2|-|TRBD2
CASSLGASGKYKEHFF
TGTGCCAGCAGCTTAGGGGCTAGCGGGAAATACAAGGAGCATTTCTTC
>TRBJ1-1|TRBV12-3/TRBV12-4|few|TRBD1
CASIQDRPNTEAFF
TGTGCCAGCATTCAGGACAGGCCGAACACTGAAGCTTTCTTT
>TRBJ2-7|TRBV5-1|-|TRBD1
CASSPRTGDTYEQYF
TGCGCCAGCAGCCCTAGGACAGGCGACACCTACGAGCAGTACTTC
>TRBJ1-1|TRBV28|few|TRBD1
CASSLSGTGEAFF
TGTGCCAGCAGTTTATCGGGGACAGGGGAAGCTTTCTTT